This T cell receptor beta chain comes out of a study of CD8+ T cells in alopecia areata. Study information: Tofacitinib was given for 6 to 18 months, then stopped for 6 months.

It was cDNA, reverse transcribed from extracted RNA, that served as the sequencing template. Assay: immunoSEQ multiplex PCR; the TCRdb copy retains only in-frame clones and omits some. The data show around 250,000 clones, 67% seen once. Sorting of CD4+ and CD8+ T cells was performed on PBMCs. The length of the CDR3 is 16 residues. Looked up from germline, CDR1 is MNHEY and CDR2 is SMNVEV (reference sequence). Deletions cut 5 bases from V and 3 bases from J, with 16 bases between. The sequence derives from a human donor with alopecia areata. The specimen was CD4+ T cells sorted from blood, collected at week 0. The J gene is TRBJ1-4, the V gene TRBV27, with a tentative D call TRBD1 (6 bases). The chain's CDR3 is CASSSRAGASNEKLFF. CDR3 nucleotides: TGTGCCAGCAGTAGCCGCGCGGGGGCGTCTAATGAAAAACTGTTTTTT.